Listed below are T cell receptor beta chains from one sample, sequenced in a study of blood T cell repertoires in COVID-19. Libraries were prepared by immunoSEQ multiplex PCR; TCRdb keeps only in-frame clonotypes and omits some of them. There are about 140,000 clones in the sample; 82% occur only once, and less than 5% lies in the top ten. Sequenced material: peripheral blood. The source of these receptors is a woman at least 80 years old with acute or convalescent COVID-19. Both conserved end residues are part of each CDR3. The D gene is left open where the match is weak. Clone sizes are given selectively: once, few, many, or a class where the clone is expanded.

clone_size | j_call | v_call | cdr3_length | d_call | cdr3_nt | cdr3_aa
- | TRBJ2-3 | TRBV10-3 | 13 | - | TGTGCCATCAGTGGACAGACCACAGATACGCAGTATTTT | CAISGQTTDTQYF
- | TRBJ2-7 | TRBV28 | 14 | TRBD1 | TGTGCCAGCAGTCCATGGACAGGGATGGACGAGCAGTACTTC | CASSPWTGMDEQYF
- | TRBJ1-1 | TRBV2 | 14 | TRBD1 | TGTGCCAGCAGTGTACAGGGGCCGGGGACTGAAGCTTTCTTT | CASSVQGPGTEAFF
- | TRBJ2-6 | TRBV27 | 18 | - | TGTGCCAGCAGTTTAAAATGGGATAGGGGGACTGGGGCCAACGTCCTGACTTTC | CASSLKWDRGTGANVLTF
- | TRBJ2-5 | TRBV6-2/TRBV6-3 | 16 | TRBD1 | TGTGCCAGCAGCCGCCGGACAGGGTGGGGCCAAGAGACCCAGTACTTC | CASSRRTGWGQETQYF
- | TRBJ2-1 | TRBV29-1 | 13 | TRBD2 | TGCAGCGTTGATAGGGGAGGGGTCAATGAGCAGTTCTTC | CSVDRGGVNEQFF
- | TRBJ2-5 | TRBV7-8 | 15 | TRBD1 | TGTGCCAGCAGCTTAGAGGGACAGGGCCAAGAGACCCAGTACTTC | CASSLEGQGQETQYF
- | TRBJ1-4 | TRBV27 | 17 | - | TGTGCCAGCAGTCGCGCGGGGCGGGGTGCAACTAATGAAAAACTGTTTTTT | CASSRAGRGATNEKLFF
- | TRBJ2-2 | TRBV7-2 | 14 | - | TGTGCCAGCAGCGTCTACCCCCGGGCCGGGGAGCTGTTTTTT | CASSVYPRAGELFF
once | TRBJ2-7 | TRBV7-6 | 17 | TRBD2 | TGTGCCAGCAGCTTAGGGCTAGCGGGAGGGCCAGACTACGAGCAGTACTTC | CASSLGLAGGPDYEQYF
- | TRBJ2-7 | TRBV27 | 15 | TRBD1 | TGTGCCAGCAGTTTCACAGGGGGCGGCCTCTACGAGCAGTACTTC | CASSFTGGGLYEQYF
- | TRBJ2-7 | TRBV28 | 15 | - | TGTGCCAGCAGTCCCTGGCTACGGGAGACCTACGAGCAGTACTTC | CASSPWLRETYEQYF
- | TRBJ2-3 | TRBV5-1 | 16 | - | TGCGCCAGCAGCTTGGGCAACTCAGGTTCGATAGATACGCAGTATTTT | CASSLGNSGSIDTQYF
- | TRBJ2-1 | TRBV7-2 | 15 | TRBD1 | TGTGCCAGCAGCTTAGGGGGACAGGAGGTTAATGAGCAGTTCTTC | CASSLGGQEVNEQFF
- | TRBJ2-1 | TRBV19 | 14 | - | TGTGCCAGTAGTATGAGTTACTCCTACAATGAGCAGTTCTTC | CASSMSYSYNEQFF
- | TRBJ2-1 | TRBV11-2 | 15 | TRBD1 | TGTGCCAGCAGCGAAAGAGTAGGGGGCAGGTATGAGCAGTTCTTC | CASSERVGGRYEQFF
- | TRBJ2-7 | TRBV3-1/TRBV3-2 | 14 | TRBD1 | TGTGCCAGCAGCCAAGTGGGACAGGGAGGCGAGCAGTACTTC | CASSQVGQGGEQYF
- | TRBJ2-3 | TRBV4-2 | 18 | TRBD2 | TGTGCCAGCAGCCAAGAAACCCGGCCCGGGACTAGCGGGGGCACGCAGTATTTT | CASSQETRPGTSGGTQYF
- | TRBJ2-7 | TRBV24-1 | 13 | - | TGTGCCACCAGTGAAAGTGGGACTTACGAGCAGTACTTC | CATSESGTYEQYF
- | TRBJ2-3 | TRBV3-1/TRBV3-2 | 16 | TRBD2 | TGTGCCAGCAGCCGTTCCAGCGGGGGCGGGAGTGATACGCAGTATTTT | CASSRSSGGGSDTQYF
once | TRBJ2-1 | TRBV4-2 | 18 | - | TGTGCCAGCAGCCAGCGACAGGTCCGGGAAAAAGAAAACAATGAGCAGTTCTTC | CASSQRQVREKENNEQFF
- | TRBJ2-3 | TRBV5-1 | 14 | - | TGCGCCAGCAGCTTTGACACCGGCACAGATACGCAGTATTTT | CASSFDTGTDTQYF
once | TRBJ2-2 | TRBV6-5 | 13 | - | TGTGCCAGCAGTTACCCGGGGACCGGGGAGCTGTTTTTT | CASSYPGTGELFF
- | TRBJ1-5 | TRBV27 | 14 | TRBD1 | TGTGCCAGCAGTTTACAGACAGGGGCTCAGCCCCAGCATTTT | CASSLQTGAQPQHF
- | TRBJ1-5 | TRBV18 | 13 | - | TGTGCCAGCTCACGCGCTACGGATCAGCCCCAGCATTTT | CASSRATDQPQHF
- | TRBJ1-2 | TRBV27 | 14 | - | TGTGCCAGCAGTTTCCTCGCACAGAACTATGGCTACACCTTC | CASSFLAQNYGYTF